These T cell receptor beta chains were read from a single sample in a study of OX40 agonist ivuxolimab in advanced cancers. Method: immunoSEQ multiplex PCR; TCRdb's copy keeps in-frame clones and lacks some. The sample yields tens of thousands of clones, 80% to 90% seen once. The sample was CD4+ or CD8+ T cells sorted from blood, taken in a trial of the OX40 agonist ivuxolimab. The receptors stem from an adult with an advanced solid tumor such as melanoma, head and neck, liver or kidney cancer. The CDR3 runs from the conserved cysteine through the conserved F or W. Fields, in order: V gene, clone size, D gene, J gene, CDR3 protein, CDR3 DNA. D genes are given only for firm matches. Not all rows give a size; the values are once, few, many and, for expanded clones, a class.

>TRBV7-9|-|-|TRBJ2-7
CASSHTGQAYEQYF
TGTGCCAGCAGCCATACAGGGCAGGCCTACGAGCAGTACTTC
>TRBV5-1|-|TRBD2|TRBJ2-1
CASSFRGWTREDEQFF
TGCGCCAGCAGCTTCCGGGGTTGGACGCGGGAGGATGAGCAGTTCTTC
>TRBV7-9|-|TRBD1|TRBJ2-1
CASSFRGPRDRGFDEQFF
TGTGCCAGCAGCTTTAGGGGCCCCCGGGACAGGGGGTTCGATGAGCAGTTCTTC
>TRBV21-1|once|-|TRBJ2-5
CASSKEVAVRWTQYF
TGTGCCAGCAGCAAGGAGGTTGCGGTTCGGTGGACCCAGTACTTC
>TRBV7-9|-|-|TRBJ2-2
CASSLAKDEAAGELFF
TGTGCCAGCAGCTTAGCGAAAGATGAGGCGGCCGGGGAGCTGTTTTTT
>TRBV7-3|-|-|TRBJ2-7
CASSPGEQYF
TGTGCCAGCAGCCCCGGAGAGCAGTACTTC
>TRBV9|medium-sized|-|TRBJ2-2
CASSVGVLATGELFF
TGTGCCAGCAGCGTAGGCGTCCTCGCCACCGGGGAGCTGTTTTTT
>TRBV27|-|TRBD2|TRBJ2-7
CASRITSGPRAASYEQYF
TGTGCCAGCAGAATAACTAGCGGTCCCCGAGCCGCCTCCTACGAGCAGTACTTC
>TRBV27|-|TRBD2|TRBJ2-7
CASSWGLAGGEQYF
TGTGCCAGCAGTTGGGGACTAGCGGGAGGGGAGCAGTACTTC
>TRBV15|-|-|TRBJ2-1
CATSRDGAYNEQFF
TGTGCCACCAGCAGAGATGGGGCCTACAATGAGCAGTTCTTC
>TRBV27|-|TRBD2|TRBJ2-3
CASSGLAGVGDTQYF
TGTGCCAGCAGCGGACTAGCGGGAGTCGGAGATACGCAGTATTTT
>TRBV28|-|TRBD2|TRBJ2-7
CASSYSGIREQYF
TGTGCCAGCAGTTATAGCGGGATAAGGGAGCAGTACTTC
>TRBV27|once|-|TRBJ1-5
CASSLSYNNQPQHF
TGTGCCAGCAGTTTATCGTACAACAATCAGCCCCAGCATTTT
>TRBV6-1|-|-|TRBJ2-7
CASSELGSSYEQYF
TGTGCCAGCAGTGAATTAGGATCCTCCTACGAGCAGTACTTC
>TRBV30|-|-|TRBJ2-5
CAWTDPLEETQYF
TGTGCCTGGACCGACCCCCTAGAAGAGACCCAGTACTTC
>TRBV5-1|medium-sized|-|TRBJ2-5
CASSLYRTPWLQETQYF
TGCGCCAGCAGCTTGTACAGGACTCCGTGGCTCCAAGAGACCCAGTACTTC
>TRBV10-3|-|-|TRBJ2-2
CAISDRGKGGELFF
TGTGCCATCAGTGATCGGGGTAAGGGCGGGGAGCTGTTTTTT
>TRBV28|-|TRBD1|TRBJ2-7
CASSHYRGTSYEQYF
TGTGCCAGCAGTCATTACAGGGGGACCTCCTACGAGCAGTACTTC
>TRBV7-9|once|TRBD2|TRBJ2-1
CASSSLELAGDDYNEQFF
TGTGCCAGCAGCTCCCTAGAACTAGCGGGAGATGATTACAATGAGCAGTTCTTC
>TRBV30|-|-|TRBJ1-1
CAWSWDTSTEAFF
TGTGCCTGGAGCTGGGACACCTCCACTGAAGCTTTCTTT
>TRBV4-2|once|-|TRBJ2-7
CASNLGRYEQYF
TGTGCCAGCAACCTTGGACGGTACGAGCAGTACTTC
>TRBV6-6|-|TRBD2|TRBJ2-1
CASSPREPSWNEQFF
TGTGCCAGCAGTCCGCGGGAGCCCTCCTGGAATGAGCAGTTCTTC
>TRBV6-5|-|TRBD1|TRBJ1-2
CASSQDRGRSGYTF
TGTGCCAGCAGTCAAGACAGGGGAAGGAGTGGCTACACCTTC
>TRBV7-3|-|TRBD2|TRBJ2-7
CASRSLGTSGPSSYEQYF
TGTGCCAGCCGCAGCTTAGGTACTAGCGGACCTAGCTCCTACGAGCAGTACTTC
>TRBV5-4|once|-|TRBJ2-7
CASSLGESYEQYF
TGTGCCAGCAGCTTGGGGGAGTCCTACGAGCAGTACTTC
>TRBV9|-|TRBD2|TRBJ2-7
CASSAAGLAGFYEQYF
TGTGCCAGCAGCGCTGCTGGACTAGCGGGATTCTACGAGCAGTACTTC
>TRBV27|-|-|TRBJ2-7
CASSLSGSYEQYF
TGTGCCAGCAGTTTATCGGGGTCCTACGAGCAGTACTTC
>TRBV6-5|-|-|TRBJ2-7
CASSPTEIYEQYF
TGTGCCAGCAGCCCGACAGAAATCTACGAGCAGTACTTC
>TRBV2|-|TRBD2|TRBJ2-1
CASTGGLASYNEQFF
TGTGCCAGCACCGGGGGACTAGCTTCCTACAATGAGCAGTTCTTC
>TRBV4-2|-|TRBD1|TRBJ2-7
CASSQDQGTGAYEQYF
TGTGCCAGCAGCCAAGATCAGGGGACAGGGGCTTACGAGCAGTACTTC
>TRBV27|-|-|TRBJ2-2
CASSLDAGWADTGELFF
TGTGCCAGCAGTTTAGACGCGGGGTGGGCGGACACCGGGGAGCTGTTTTTT
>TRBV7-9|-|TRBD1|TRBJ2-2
CASRPGDRASGELFF
TGTGCCAGCAGACCGGGGGACAGGGCTTCCGGGGAGCTGTTTTTT
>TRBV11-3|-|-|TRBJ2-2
CASSPKRAHTGELFF
TGTGCCAGCAGCCCTAAGCGGGCCCACACCGGGGAGCTGTTTTTT
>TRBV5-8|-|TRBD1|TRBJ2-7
CASRTVTGFSLYEQYF
TGTGCCAGCAGGACCGTGACAGGGTTCTCTCTCTACGAGCAGTACTTC
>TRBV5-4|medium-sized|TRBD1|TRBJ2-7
CASSLKESRGQGIYEQYF
TGTGCCAGCAGCTTAAAAGAATCAAGGGGACAGGGGATCTACGAGCAGTACTTC
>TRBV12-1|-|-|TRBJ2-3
CASSPPGTDAQVPAQYF
TGTGCCAGCAGCCCCCCCGGGACTGACGCACAGGTCCCAGCGCAGTATTTT
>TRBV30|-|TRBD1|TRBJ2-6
CAWGQGGSGANVLTF
TGTGCCTGGGGACAGGGCGGTTCTGGGGCCAACGTCCTGACTTTC
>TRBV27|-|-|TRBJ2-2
CASSLSRNTGELFF
TGTGCCAGCAGTTTATCCCGGAACACCGGGGAGCTGTTTTTT
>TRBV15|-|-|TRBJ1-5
CATSRDVHQPQHF
TGTGCCACCAGCAGAGATGTGCATCAGCCCCAGCATTTT
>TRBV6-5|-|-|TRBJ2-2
CASSYPTNTGELFF
TGTGCCAGCAGTTACCCGACTAACACCGGGGAGCTGTTTTTT
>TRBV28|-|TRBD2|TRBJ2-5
CASSLTSWAQETQYF
TGTGCCAGCAGTTTGACTAGCTGGGCGCAAGAGACCCAGTACTTC
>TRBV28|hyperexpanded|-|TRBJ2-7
CASSFSLAGTATYEQYF
TGTGCCAGCAGTTTCTCCTTAGCCGGGACCGCTACCTACGAGCAGTACTTC
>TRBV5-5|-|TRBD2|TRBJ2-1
CASRLELAGGPDNEQFF
TGTGCCAGCAGATTGGAGCTAGCGGGAGGGCCAGACAATGAGCAGTTCTTC
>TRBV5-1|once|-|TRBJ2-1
CASSLWEPPYNEQFF
TGCGCCAGCAGCCTATGGGAGCCCCCCTACAATGAGCAGTTCTTC
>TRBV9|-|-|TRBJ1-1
CASSPRTELNTEAFF
TGTGCCAGCAGCCCCCGGACGGAACTGAACACTGAAGCTTTCTTT
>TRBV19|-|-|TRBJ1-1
CASSIASGVATEAFF
TGTGCCAGTAGTATAGCCAGTGGGGTGGCGACTGAAGCTTTCTTT
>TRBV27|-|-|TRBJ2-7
CASSLSTRANSYEQYF
TGTGCCAGCAGTTTATCGACTCGGGCAAACTCCTACGAGCAGTACTTC
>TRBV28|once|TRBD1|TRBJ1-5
CASSYSLLTGMGNQPQHF
TGTGCCAGCAGTTATTCCCTTCTGACAGGGATGGGCAATCAGCCCCAGCATTTT
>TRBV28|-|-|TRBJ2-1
CASSYVRGEQFF
TGTGCCAGCAGTTACGTCCGGGGTGAGCAGTTCTTC
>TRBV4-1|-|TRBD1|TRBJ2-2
CASSATGGTGELFF
TGCGCCAGCAGCGCGACAGGGGGCACCGGGGAGCTGTTTTTT
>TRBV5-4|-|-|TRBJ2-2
CASSLSRTGELFF
TGTGCCAGCAGCTTAAGCCGCACCGGGGAGCTGTTTTTT
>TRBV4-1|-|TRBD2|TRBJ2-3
CASSHNSGSKFGTQYF
TGCGCCAGCAGCCATAATAGCGGGAGTAAGTTTGGTACGCAGTATTTT
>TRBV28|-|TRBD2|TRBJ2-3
CASSSYSGEDTQYF
TGTGCCAGCAGTTCATACAGCGGGGAAGATACGCAGTATTTT
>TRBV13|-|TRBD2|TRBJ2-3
CASSPTLAGASDTQYF
TGTGCCAGCAGCCCCACACTAGCGGGAGCGTCAGATACGCAGTATTTT
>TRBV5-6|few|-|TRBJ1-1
CASSPGVYITEAFF
TGTGCCAGCAGCCCTGGGGTCTATATTACTGAAGCTTTCTTT
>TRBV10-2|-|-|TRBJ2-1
CASRANLASSSYNEQFF
TGCGCCAGCAGGGCCAACCTAGCGTCGAGCTCCTACAATGAGCAGTTCTTC
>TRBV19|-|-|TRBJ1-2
CASTPLVLRTANYGYTF
TGTGCCAGTACCCCGCTAGTTTTACGGACAGCTAACTATGGCTACACCTTC
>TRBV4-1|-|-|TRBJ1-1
CASSPGTREAFF
TGCGCCAGCAGCCCCGGAACCCGTGAAGCTTTCTTT
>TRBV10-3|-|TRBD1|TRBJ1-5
CAISDWSMDREVNQPQHF
TGTGCCATCAGTGATTGGTCCATGGACAGGGAAGTTAATCAGCCCCAGCATTTT
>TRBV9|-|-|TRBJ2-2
CASSAHRVINTGELFF
TGTGCCAGCAGCGCCCACAGGGTTATCAACACCGGGGAGCTGTTTTTT